This TCR beta chain appears in the sequencing data of a study of T cell therapy after organ transplantation. Looking at the study overall: Patients received a median of 1.92 x 10^8 CMV-specific T cells over 2 to 6 infusions. Findings and caveats of the study: Low CD8+ T cell yield possibly reduced coverage, hiding nonresponder expansions. Effects of concurrent antirejection and antiviral medications were not evaluable.

V was clipped by 0 bases and J by 2 bases; unmatched bases: 4. The CDR3 runs 15 residues. CDR1 is MNHNS, CDR2 SASEGT, per germline. Only in-frame clones appear in the TCRdb table, and some are missing; sequencing was by immunoSEQ multiplex PCR. Of 44,000 or so clones in the sample, 85% to 95% were seen once. Remarks on this clone: Its cognate antigen is unknown.

V gene TRBV6-1 combines with J gene TRBJ2-7; 7 positions agree with TRBD2. The sequenced sample was CD8+ T cells from blood, obtained before autologous CMV-specific T cell therapy. The source of this sequence is a human patient who had received a solid organ transplant and had CMV disease. DNA of the CDR3: TGTGCCAGCAGTGAAGCGGGGGGGGAGGCCTACGAGCAGTACTTC. It codes for CASSEAGGEAYEQYF.